These 17 T cell receptor beta chains were sequenced from one sample in a study of breast tumors, draining lymph nodes, adjacent tissues. Samples came from axillary lymph nodes draining the breast cancer. TCRdb independently ran MiXCR on the multiplex PCR reads; one entry per CDR3 protein. The data contain under 250,000 distinct CDR3 sequences, about 34% of them seen just once; the ten biggest clones take up 1.4%. Sequencing was done on a sample of axillary lymph node tissue. The receptors shown here come from a female donor with breast cancer. Some clones in this sample may be carry-over from other donors' samples.

A word on this clonotype: Being one base from a much bigger clone, this may be a read error. The conserved phenylalanine or tryptophan normally closing the CDR3 is absent here, so this likely arose from a read error. This rearrangement joins TRBV3-1 to TRBJ2-7; TRBD1 agrees at 9 bases. The CDR3 sequence is 15 residues long. Germline CDR1 and CDR2: LGHDT and YNNKEL (reference sequence). Germline trimming cut 0 bases from V and 5 bases from J; bases unmatched to any gene: 5. The CDR3 protein is CASSQEGTGIHEQYL. The CDR3 bases are TGTGCCAGCAGCCAAGAAGGGACAGGGATTCACGAGCAGTACCTC.

Turning to this clonotype: A much larger clone differs by one base, so this may be a read error. V gene TRBV11-3 combines with J gene TRBJ2-6; D perhaps matches TRBD1 (5 bases). CDR3 size: 13 residues. Germline V lookup: CDR1 SGHNT, CDR2 YENEEA. Here the CDR3 reads CASSKSGATVLTF. CDR3 DNA sequence: TGTGCCAGCAGCAAATCTGGGGCCACCGTCCTGACTTTC.

This clonotype was seen repeatedly, ten times or more. CDR3 loop: CSARRGSISDTQYF. CDR3 in DNA: TGCAGTGCCAGACGGGGGTCGATATCAGATACGCAGTATTTT. The rearrangement uses TRBV20-1 and TRBJ2-3, with D perhaps TRBD2 (6 bases). This CDR3 contains 14 residues. The germline gives CDR1 DFQATT, CDR2 SNEGSKA (reference sequence). Trimming took 6 bases from V and 4 from J, leaving 17 bases between them.

V and J are TRBV7-2 and TRBJ1-5, with 10 bases aligning to TRBD1. CDR3 size: 18 residues. Trimming cost V 1 base and J 11 bases; bases outside gene matches: 17. Germline V gene lookup returns CDR1 SGHTA and CDR2 FQGNSA. Here the CDR3 reads CASSLERDRGRRMETQHF. CDR3 nucleotides: TGTGCCAGCAGCTTAGAGAGGGACAGGGGACGCAGGATGGAGACCCAGCATTTT.

The chain recombines TRBV5-8 with TRBJ2-1, with D possibly being TRBD1 (5 bases). This CDR3 has 15 residues. The V gene's germline CDR1 is SGHTS and CDR2 YDEGEE. Trimming removed 1 base at V and 7 bases at J, with 15 bases between. Written as DNA, the CDR3 is TGTGCCAGCAGCTTGAGGGGTCCGTCTTTTAATGAGCAGTTCTTC. This translates into CASSLRGPSFNEQFF. The full variable domain, rest sourced from reference TRBV5-8 and TRBJ2-1, is EAGVTQSPTHLIKTRGQQATLRCSPISGHTSVYWYQQALGLGLQFLLWYDEGEERNRGNFPPRFSGRQFPNYSSELNVNALELEDSALYLCASSLRGPSFNEQFFGPGTRLTVL.

This clonotype was counted ten times or more. One end of the junction varies from germline; a read error may be responsible. CDR3 nucleotides: TGTGTCAGCAGCTTAATCCCCGGGGAGCTGTTTTTT. Translation gives CVSSLIPGELFF. This chain connects TRBV3-1 to TRBJ2-2; unclear D gene. The CDR3 runs to 12 residues. Germline V lookup: CDR1 LGHDT, CDR2 YNNKEL (reference sequence).

The chain carries TRBV11-2 and TRBJ1-1; D is perhaps TRBD1 (6 bases). Deletions cut 2 bases from V and 0 bases from J, with 10 bases between. The germline V gene has CDR1 SGHAT and CDR2 FQNNGV. This CDR3 is 15 amino acids long. The CDR3 sequence is CASSLTGSMNTEAFF. DNA for the CDR3: TGTGCCAGCAGCTTAACAGGGAGCATGAACACTGAAGCTTTCTTT.

This clonotype was detected only a few times. V and J are TRBV9 and TRBJ1-1, with D perhaps TRBD1 (5 bases). The V and J ends lost 3 bases and 0 bases respectively, with 9 bases between them. The germline V gene encodes CDR1 SGDLS and CDR2 YYNGEE. The CDR3 extends over 14 amino acids. CDR3 DNA sequence: TGTGCCAGCAGCGAGGGGAGTATGAACACTGAAGCTTTCTTT. Residues: CASSEGSMNTEAFF.

At least ten counts were recorded for this clonotype. The V gene is TRBV4-2, the J gene TRBJ2-3; 11 positions match TRBD2. The trim removed 3 bases at V and 3 bases at J, leaving 5 bases unmatched. This CDR3 spans 16 amino acids. Germline V lookup: CDR1 LGHNA, CDR2 YNFKEQ. CDR3: CASSHGGTSGTDTQYF. As DNA, the CDR3 is TGTGCCAGCAGCCACGGAGGGACTAGCGGAACAGATACGCAGTATTTT.

This clonotype was seen ten or more times. This rearrangement joins TRBV5-1 to TRBJ2-1; 8 bases map to TRBD1. Trimming took 2 bases from V and 6 from J; bases not matched to a gene: 7. Germline V gives CDR1 SGHRS, CDR2 YFSETQ. This CDR3 contains 15 residues. In DNA form, the CDR3 reads TGCGCCAGCAGCTTTGGACAGGGTGACCCCAATGAGCAGTTCTTC. Encoded protein: CASSFGQGDPNEQFF.

The table lists this clonotype with many counts. The rearrangement uses TRBV19 and TRBJ2-7, with 12 positions matching TRBD2. The germline gives CDR1 LNHDA, CDR2 SQIVND (reference sequence). After removal of 5 bases from V and 6 bases from J, the junction contained 8 bases not matched to a gene. The CDR3 has 15 amino acids. CDR3: CASSFASGRASEQYF. CDR3 bases: TGTGCCAGTAGTTTCGCTAGCGGGAGGGCTTCCGAGCAGTACTTC. The entire variable domain, with the rest obtained from reference TRBV19 and TRBJ2-7, is as follows: DGGITQSPKYLFRKEGQNVTLSCEQNLNHDAMYWYRQDPGQGLRLIYYSQIVNDFQKGDIAEGYSVSREKKESFPLTVTSAQKNPTAFYLCASSFASGRASEQYFGPGTRLTVT.

This clonotype showed up many times. The chain has TRBV19 and TRBJ2-1; maybe TRBD2 (6 bases). The V and J ends lost 1 base and 5 bases respectively, with 9 bases between them. The germline CDR1 and CDR2 sequences are LNHDA and SQIVND (reference sequence). The CDR3 is 14 residues long. In nucleotides, the CDR3 is TGTGCCAGTAGTATAGGGCGGGGTAACAATGAGCAGTTCTTC. Translating gives CASSIGRGNNEQFF.

This clonotype was detected ten times or more. This rearrangement joins TRBV11-1 to TRBJ1-1, with TRBD1 as a possible D gene (5 bases). From germline, CDR1 is SGHAT and CDR2 FQDESV (reference sequence). Trimming took off 1 base at V and 5 bases at J, with 11 bases between the two ends. The CDR3 runs to 14 residues. The CDR3: CASSLERGRTEAFF. CDR3 sequence (DNA): TGTGCCAGCAGCTTAGAGAGGGGTCGGACTGAAGCTTTCTTT.

Details on this clonotype: A read error may be the cause here, since a much bigger clone is one base away. CDR3 bases: TGTGCCAGCAGTTCATACTCGGGATCACCTAAGGCGCAGTATTTT. Translated, it gives CASSSYSGSPKAQYF. The rearrangement uses TRBV28 and TRBJ2-3; tentatively, D is TRBD2 (5 bases). CDR3 size: 15 residues. V was clipped by 4 bases and J by 10 bases, with 21 bases between them. The germline V gene has CDR1 MDHEN and CDR2 SYDVKM.

A few counts support this clonotype. This chain uses TRBV11-3 with TRBJ1-1, with 9 nucleotides matching TRBD1. The CDR3 consists of 16 residues. Germline CDR1 SGHNT, CDR2 YENEEA. V lost 1 base to trimming and J lost 4 bases; unmatched junction nucleotides: 7. The CDR3 sequence is CASSLVGGQGRTEAFF. CDR3 in DNA: TGTGCCAGCAGCTTAGTCGGGGGACAGGGACGCACTGAAGCTTTCTTT. The variable domain in full, completed from reference TRBV11-3 and TRBJ1-1, reads EAGVVQSPRYKIIEKKQPVAFWCNPISGHNTLYWYLQNLGQGPELLIRYENEEAVDDSQLPKDRFSAERLKGVDSTLKIQPAELGDSAVYLCASSLVGGQGRTEAFFGQGTRLTVV.

V is TRBV7-2 and J is TRBJ1-5, with D unresolved. Germline CDR1 reads SGHTA; CDR2 reads FQGNSA. The CDR3 length is 15 residues. The ends were cut back, 5 bases at V and 5 bases at J, with 16 bases in the middle. This CDR3 is CASSATVSGYQPQHF. CDR3 bases: TGTGCCAGCAGCGCAACAGTGTCTGGTTATCAGCCCCAGCATTTT.

This clonotype was seen more than once but under ten times. The chain combines TRBV30 with TRBJ1-1, with no clear D. Germline values: CDR1 GTSNPN, CDR2 SVGIG (reference sequence). The CDR3 totals 14 residues. With 2 bases removed from V and 0 bases from J, the gap between germline ends came to 10 bases. CDR3 sequence (DNA): TGTGCCTGGAGTCAAGGGCAGATGAACACTGAAGCTTTCTTT. Translating it yields CAWSQGQMNTEAFF.